This paragraph covers one TCR beta chain sequence. Here immunoSEQ multiplex PCR was the method, and the copy in TCRdb shows in-frame clones only, minus some. The sample consists of approximately 97,000 clones, 85% of them appearing once. This sample stems from a study of control samples from healthy donors and cancer patients. This CDR3 comprises 18 residues. The trim removed 5 bases at V and 0 bases at J, leaving 6 bases unmatched. Germline CDR1 SNHLY, CDR2 FYNNEI. The chain combines TRBV2 with TRBJ2-6, with 11 bases lining up with TRBD2. This clonotype was obtained from a man aged 30-40 years in good health. The sequenced material came from blood. This CDR3 is CASSPSTSGASGANVLTF. The CDR3 nucleotides are TGTGCCAGCAGTCCCTCGACTAGCGGGGCCTCTGGGGCCAACGTCCTGACTTTC.